What follows describes a single TCR beta chain. No antigen is known for it. Every isolated RNA sample was fully reverse transcribed, so sequencing captured expressed TCRB transcripts. TCRdb keeps only in-frame clones here, not all; method: immunoSEQ multiplex PCR. This table holds 130,000 to 150,000 clones, over 9.5% found once. Germline lookup yields CDR1 ENHRY and CDR2 SYGVKD. With 6 bases removed from V and 7 bases from J, the gap between germline ends came to 12 bases. The CDR3 is 12 residues long. This record comes from a study of beta chain features in type 1 diabetes. Study observations and caveats: Patients' naive, central memory and regulatory TCRB repertoires appeared more alike than those of healthy donors. TCRB CDR3s from Type 1 diabetes patients were moderately but significantly shorter in all four CD4+ subsets.

This TCR came from a man between 18 and 35 years old in good health. The sequencing input was naive CD4+ T cells from blood. The chain employs TRBV10-3 and TRBJ1-2; maybe TRBD1 (5 bases). As DNA, the CDR3 is TGTGCCATCAGGGCTTTGGGGGGTGGCTACACCTTC. Protein sequence: CAIRALGGGYTF.